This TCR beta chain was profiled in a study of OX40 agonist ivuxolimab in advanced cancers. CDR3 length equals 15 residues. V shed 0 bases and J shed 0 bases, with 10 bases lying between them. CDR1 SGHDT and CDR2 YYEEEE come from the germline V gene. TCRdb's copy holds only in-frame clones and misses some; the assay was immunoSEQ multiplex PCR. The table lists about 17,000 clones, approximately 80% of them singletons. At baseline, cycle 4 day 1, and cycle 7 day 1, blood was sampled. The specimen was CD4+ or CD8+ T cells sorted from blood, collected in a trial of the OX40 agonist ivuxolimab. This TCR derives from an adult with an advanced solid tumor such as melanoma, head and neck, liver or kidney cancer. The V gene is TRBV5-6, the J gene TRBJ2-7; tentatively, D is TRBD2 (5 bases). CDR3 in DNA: TGTGCCAGCAGCTTGGGAGGGCTCGCCTCCTACGAGCAGTACTTC. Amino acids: CASSLGGLASYEQYF.